Listed here are 17 T cell receptor beta chains from one sample, sequenced in a study of T cell repertoires in cytomegalovirus infection. These receptors have no identified antigens. Each CDR3 protein is one row after TCRdb ran MiXCR on the reads. This table holds roughly 350,000 distinct CDR3 sequences, approximately 35% found once. The source was cultured PBMCs, collected from culture after CMV antigen stimulation. The receptors come from a human donor in good health (CMV status not recorded). Some clones in this sample may be carry-over from other donors' samples.

In this sample, this clonotype turned up many times. The rearrangement uses TRBV7-2 and TRBJ1-6; TRBD1 might be the D (6 bases). Trimming stripped 5 bases from V and 10 bases from J, with 15 bases between. The CDR3 length is 14 residues. Germline lookup yields CDR1 SGHTA and CDR2 FQGNSA. This CDR3 is CASSGTGASSPLHF. Written as DNA, the CDR3 is TGTGCCAGCAGCGGTACGGGGGCAAGCTCACCCCTCCACTTT.

This clonotype was detected a few times. This chain connects TRBV7-2 to TRBJ2-5; TRBD1 aligns across 7 bases. The CDR3 is 14 residues long. V trimming: 5 bases; J trimming: 3 bases; junction bases outside the gene matches: 6. From germline, CDR1 is SGHTA and CDR2 FQGNSA. The DNA of the CDR3 is TGTGCCAGCAGCCCAATCACAGGGGAAGAGACCCAGTACTTC. It yields the protein CASSPITGEETQYF.

This clonotype appeared many times. The chain uses TRBV7-2 and TRBJ1-1, with 11 bases fitting TRBD1. CDR1 is SGHTA, CDR2 FQGNSA, per germline. The V segment lost 7 bases and the J segment 8 bases; nucleotides outside the gene matches: 9. CDR3 length: 14 amino acids. CDR3 in DNA: TGTGCCAGCAAAACAGGACAGGGGGCGAGGGAAGCTTTCTTT. This encodes CASKTGQGAREAFF. The full variable domain, rest sourced from reference TRBV7-2 and TRBJ1-1, is GAGVSQSPSNKVTEKGKDVELRCDPISGHTALYWYRQSLGQGLEFLIYFQGNSAPDKSGLPSDRFSAERTGGSVSTLTIQRTQQEDSAVYLCASKTGQGAREAFFGQGTRLTVV.

A few counts support this clonotype. The J gene is TRBJ2-7, the V gene TRBV10-3, with D tentatively TRBD2 (6 bases). This CDR3 has 13 amino acids. V lost 11 bases, J lost 1 base, and 15 bases lay in between. Germline lookup yields CDR1 ENHRY and CDR2 SYGVKD. The CDR3 DNA sequence: TGTGCCGTCTCGGGGAGGCTATCCTACGAGCAGTACTTC. Translating it yields CAVSGRLSYEQYF.

The CDR3: CASSFGLAGVSDTQYF. In nucleotides, the CDR3 is TGTGCCAGCAGCTTCGGACTAGCGGGAGTCTCAGATACGCAGTATTTT. This chain uses TRBV12-3 or TRBV12-4 with TRBJ2-3; the match to TRBD2 covers 13 bases. Trimming at V came to 6 bases and at J to 4 bases, leaving 7 bases not matched to a gene. The CDR3 is 16 amino acids.

This clonotype was counted many times. This chain uses TRBV7-2 with TRBJ2-2, with TRBD1 matching 7 bases. CDR3 length: 15 amino acids. Per germline, CDR1 SGHTA and CDR2 FQGNSA. The V and J ends lost 5 bases and 1 base, in that order; junction bases with no gene match: 4. The CDR3 sequence: CASSPGGENTGELFF. CDR3 DNA sequence: TGTGCCAGCAGCCCAGGGGGAGAGAACACCGGGGAGCTGTTTTTT.

The chain is built from TRBV4-1 and TRBJ2-1; D perhaps matches TRBD2 (5 bases). V was pared by 0 bases and J by 8 bases, with 11 bases between. CDR3 length equals 14 residues. Germline-derived CDR1 and CDR2 are MGHRA and YSYEKL. CDR3 DNA sequence: TGCGCCAGCAGCCAAGATCGGGCGCGGGATGAGCAGTTCTTC. As protein: CASSQDRARDEQFF.

This clonotype was recorded a few times. The V call is TRBV5-8, the J call TRBJ1-1, with 8 bases identical to TRBD1. V shed 4 bases, J shed 5 bases, and the junction held 7 bases outside the gene matches. This CDR3 comprises 14 residues. Per the germline V gene, CDR1 is SGHTS and CDR2 is YDEGEE. This CDR3 is CASSPRGRRTEAFF. In nucleotides, the CDR3 is TGTGCCAGCAGCCCCAGGGGGCGGCGGACTGAAGCTTTCTTT.

V is TRBV11-3 and J is TRBJ2-3; 12 bases fit TRBD2. V lost 5 bases and J lost 0; bases outside the gene matches: 12. The CDR3 has 19 amino acids. Germline CDR1 reads SGHNT; CDR2 reads YENEEA. The CDR3 DNA follows: TGTGCCAGCAGCGGATGGACTCTAGCGGGAGGGCCTAGCACAGATACGCAGTATTTT. Its protein product is CASSGWTLAGGPSTDTQYF.

CDR3 amino acids: CASSLVLGPTEAFF. CDR3 sequence (DNA): TGTGCCAGCAGCTTAGTGCTGGGGCCCACTGAAGCTTTCTTT. J is TRBJ1-1 and V is TRBV7-2; D is perhaps TRBD1 (5 bases). Trimming left V 1 base short and J 4 bases short, with 10 bases between. The CDR3 is 14 residues long. CDR1 SGHTA and CDR2 FQGNSA come from the germline V gene.

This clonotype was seen a handful of times. V gene TRBV11-3 combines with J gene TRBJ2-3, with 10 bases aligning to TRBD1. CDR3 length: 18 amino acids. V was clipped by 1 base and J by 1 base; unmatched bases: 8. The germline gives CDR1 SGHNT, CDR2 YENEEA. The chain's CDR3 is CASSLGDRGRLGTDTQYF. The CDR3, as DNA: TGTGCCAGCAGCTTAGGTGACAGGGGGCGTTTGGGCACAGATACGCAGTATTTT.

V gene TRBV24-1 combines with J gene TRBJ2-3; TRBD2 agrees at 8 bases. With V trimmed by 2 bases and J by 0 bases, 3 bases remained unmatched. The germline gives CDR1 KGHDR, CDR2 SFDVKD. This CDR3 has 16 residues. The CDR3 loop reads CATSDSPSGSTDTQYF. The CDR3 nucleotides read TGTGCCACCAGTGATTCCCCTAGCGGGAGCACAGATACGCAGTATTTT.

The chain employs TRBV12-3 or TRBV12-4 and TRBJ1-1; D remains unclear. The germline V and J ends were trimmed by 4 bases and 4 bases, with 13 bases remaining between them. The length of the CDR3 is 14 residues. The CDR3 nucleotides are TGTGCCAGCAGTTCCACCACGGGCGTCACTGAAGCTTTCTTT. Protein product: CASSSTTGVTEAFF.

This clonotype came up once. The chain carries TRBV6-2 or TRBV6-3 and TRBJ2-3; tentative D call: TRBD2 (6 bases). The germline V and J ends were trimmed by 4 bases and 2 bases, with 19 bases remaining between them. The length of the CDR3 is 17 residues. Germline loops: CDR1 MNHEY, CDR2 SVGEGT. This CDR3 is CASSSQRGAGPTDTQYF. The CDR3 DNA reads TGTGCCAGCAGTTCCCAGAGGGGAGCGGGCCCCACAGATACGCAGTATTTT.

This sequence joins TRBV30 and TRBJ2-1, with TRBD2 matching over 8 bases. The CDR3 consists of 15 residues. Germline V gives CDR1 GTSNPN, CDR2 SVGIG (reference sequence). V gave up 2 bases and J gave up 4 bases; unmatched junction bases: 7. CDR3 amino acids: CAWSPSGLGYNEQFF. The CDR3 DNA sequence: TGTGCCTGGAGTCCCTCGGGACTAGGGTACAATGAGCAGTTCTTC. Using reference TRBV30 and TRBJ2-1 for the parts outside the CDR3, the full variable domain is SQTIHQWPATLVQPVGSPLSLECTVEGTSNPNLYWYRQAAGRGLQLLFYSVGIGQISSEVPQNLSASRPQDRQFILSSKKLLLSDSGFYLCAWSPSGLGYNEQFFGPGTRLTVL.

This clonotype has ten or more counts. V usage is TRBV7-2 and J usage is TRBJ1-1; a possible D gene is TRBD1 (5 bases). Trimming stripped 4 bases from V and 3 bases from J, with 12 bases between. The germline V gene encodes CDR1 SGHTA and CDR2 FQGNSA. The CDR3 is 14 amino acids. CDR3 amino acids: CASSWAGRDTEAFF. CDR3 bases: TGTGCCAGCAGCTGGGCAGGGCGTGACACTGAAGCTTTCTTT.

In its sample, this clonotype was seen a few times. The gene calls are TRBV6-2 or TRBV6-3 and TRBJ1-5; TRBD1 aligns across 11 bases. Germline CDR1 is MNHEY and CDR2 is SVGEGT. This CDR3 is built from 20 residues. J gave up 5 bases and V 2 bases, and 17 bases lay outside the gene matches. Written as DNA, the CDR3 is TGTGCCAGCAGTTACGACGCTAACCGGGACAGGGGGAGGACGGATCAGCCCCAGCATTTT. This gives the protein CASSYDANRDRGRTDQPQHF.